This T cell receptor (beta chain) stems from a study of memory CD4+ T cells and cytomegalovirus serostatus. Whole-study results and caveats: CD4+ memory repertoires contained about 40% of the roughly 150 reported CMV TCRbeta sequences. Suggested: most of the CMV-linked TCR signature lies in CD4+ memory cells. Repertoires predicted CMV serostatus with median bootstrapped AUC of approximately 0.94.

The sort gate was single viable CD3+CD4+CD8-CD45RO+ cells for memory CD4+ T cells. Serum IgG to CMV pp150, pp28, p38 and p52 defined serostatus. Libraries were prepared by immunoSEQ multiplex PCR; TCRdb keeps only in-frame clonotypes and omits some of them. The sample consists of about 64,000 clones, approximately 77% of them appearing once. The CDR3 consists of 15 residues. Trimming took off 0 bases at V and 4 bases at J, with 11 bases between the two ends. Germline CDR1 reads SGDLS; CDR2 reads YYNGEE. To note about this clone: Antigen unknown.

The chain combines TRBV9 with TRBJ1-3, with no clear D. Sequencing was carried out using memory CD4+ T cells from blood. The source is an adult in good health and CMV-seronegative. The CDR3 sequence is CASSVATSGGNTIYF. The CDR3 region has the DNA TGTGCCAGCAGCGTAGCTACCTCGGGCGGAAACACCATATATTTT.